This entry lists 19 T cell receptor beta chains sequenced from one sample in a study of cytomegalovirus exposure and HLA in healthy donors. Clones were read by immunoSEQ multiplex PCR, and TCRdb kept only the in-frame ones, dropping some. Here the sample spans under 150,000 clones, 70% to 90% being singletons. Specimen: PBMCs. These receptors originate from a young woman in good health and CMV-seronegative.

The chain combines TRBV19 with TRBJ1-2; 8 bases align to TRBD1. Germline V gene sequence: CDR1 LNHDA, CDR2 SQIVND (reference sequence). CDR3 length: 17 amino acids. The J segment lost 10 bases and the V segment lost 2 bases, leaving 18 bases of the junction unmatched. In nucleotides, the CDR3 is TGTGCCAGTAGTATATCCTGGCAGGGCAGGGGGCATAGAGACTACACCTTC. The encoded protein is CASSISWQGRGHRDYTF.

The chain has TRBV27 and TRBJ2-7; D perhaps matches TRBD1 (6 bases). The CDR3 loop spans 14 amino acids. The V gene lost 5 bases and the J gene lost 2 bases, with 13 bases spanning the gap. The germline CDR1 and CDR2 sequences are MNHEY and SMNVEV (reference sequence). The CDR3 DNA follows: TGTGCCAGCAGTCTCGGACAGTTTACCTACGAGCAGTACTTC. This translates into CASSLGQFTYEQYF.

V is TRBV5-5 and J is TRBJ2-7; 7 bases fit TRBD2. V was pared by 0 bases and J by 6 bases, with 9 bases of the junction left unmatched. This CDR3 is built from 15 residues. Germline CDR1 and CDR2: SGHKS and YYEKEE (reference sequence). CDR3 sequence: CASSLGVSSGGEQYF. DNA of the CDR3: TGTGCCAGCAGCTTGGGAGTGTCTAGCGGTGGCGAGCAGTACTTC.

CDR3 sequence: CASSDFPYSGSGETQYF. CDR3 bases: TGTGCCAGCAGTGATTTCCCCTATAGCGGGAGTGGTGAGACCCAGTACTTC. The chain couples TRBV6-1 to TRBJ2-5; TRBD2 matches 9 bases. Germline V gene sequence: CDR1 MNHNS, CDR2 SASEGT. Germline trimming cut 3 bases from V and 5 bases from J; bases unmatched to any gene: 13. This CDR3 is 17 amino acids long.

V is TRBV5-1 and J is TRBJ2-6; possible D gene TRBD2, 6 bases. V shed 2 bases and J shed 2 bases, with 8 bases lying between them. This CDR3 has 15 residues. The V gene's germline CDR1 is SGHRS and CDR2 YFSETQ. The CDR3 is CASSFGEAGANVLTF. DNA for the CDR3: TGCGCCAGCAGCTTTGGGGAGGCTGGGGCCAACGTCCTGACTTTC.

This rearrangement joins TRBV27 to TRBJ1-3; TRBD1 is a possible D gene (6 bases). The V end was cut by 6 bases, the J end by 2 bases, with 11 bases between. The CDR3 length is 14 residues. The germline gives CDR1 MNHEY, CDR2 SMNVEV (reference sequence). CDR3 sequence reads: CASRDTGPGNTIYF. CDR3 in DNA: TGTGCCAGCAGAGACACAGGGCCTGGAAACACCATATATTTT.

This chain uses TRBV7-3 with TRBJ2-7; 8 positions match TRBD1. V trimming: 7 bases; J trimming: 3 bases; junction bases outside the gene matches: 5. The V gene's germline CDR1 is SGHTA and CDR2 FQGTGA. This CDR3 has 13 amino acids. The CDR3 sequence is CASTRQGLYEQYF. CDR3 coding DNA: TGTGCCAGCACCAGACAGGGGCTCTACGAGCAGTACTTC.

CDR3 DNA: TGTGCCAGCAGCTTAACGACAGGGTCCTACTCCTACAATGAGCAGTTCTTC. Translation: CASSLTTGSYSYNEQFF. The chain carries TRBV7-3 and TRBJ2-1, with 7 positions matching TRBD1. Trimming took 0 bases from V and 0 from J; bases not matched to a gene: 5. Germline values: CDR1 SGHTA, CDR2 FQGTGA. This CDR3 has 17 amino acids.

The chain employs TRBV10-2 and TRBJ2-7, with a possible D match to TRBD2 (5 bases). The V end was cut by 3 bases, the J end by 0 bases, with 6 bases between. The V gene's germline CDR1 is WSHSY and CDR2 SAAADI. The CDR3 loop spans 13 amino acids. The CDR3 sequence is CASSDGLSYEQYF. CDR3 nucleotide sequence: TGCGCCAGCAGTGATGGACTCTCCTACGAGCAGTACTTC.

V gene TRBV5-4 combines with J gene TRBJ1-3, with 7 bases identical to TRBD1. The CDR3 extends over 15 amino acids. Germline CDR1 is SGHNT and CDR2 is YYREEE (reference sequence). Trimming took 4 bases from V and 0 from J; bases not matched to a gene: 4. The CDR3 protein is CASSTGTASGNTIYF. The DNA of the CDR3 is TGTGCCAGCAGCACGGGGACAGCCTCTGGAAACACCATATATTTT. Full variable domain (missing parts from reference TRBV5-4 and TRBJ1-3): ETGVTQSPTHLIKTRGQQVTLRCSSQSGHNTVSWYQQALGQGPQFIFQYYREEENGRGNFPPRFSGLQFPNYSSELNVNALELDDSALYLCASSTGTASGNTIYFGEGSWLTVV.

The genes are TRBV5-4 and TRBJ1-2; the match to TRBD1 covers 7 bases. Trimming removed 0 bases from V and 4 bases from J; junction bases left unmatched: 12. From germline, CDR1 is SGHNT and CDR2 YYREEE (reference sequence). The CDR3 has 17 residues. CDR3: CASSLGQGEGLIYGYTF. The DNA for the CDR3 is TGTGCCAGCAGCTTGGGACAGGGCGAAGGGTTAATCTATGGCTACACCTTC. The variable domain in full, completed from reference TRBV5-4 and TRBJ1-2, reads ETGVTQSPTHLIKTRGQQVTLRCSSQSGHNTVSWYQQALGQGPQFIFQYYREEENGRGNFPPRFSGLQFPNYSSELNVNALELDDSALYLCASSLGQGEGLIYGYTFGSGTRLTVV.

CDR3 in amino acids: CASSPPGTGYTGANVLTF. Here the CDR3 DNA reads TGTGCCAGCAGCCCCCCCGGGACAGGGTATACTGGGGCCAACGTCCTGACTTTC. This sequence joins TRBV11-3 and TRBJ2-6; TRBD1 agrees at 9 bases. V lost 5 bases and J lost 2; bases outside the gene matches: 10. This CDR3 spans 18 amino acids. CDR1 and CDR2 (germline): SGHNT, YENEEA.

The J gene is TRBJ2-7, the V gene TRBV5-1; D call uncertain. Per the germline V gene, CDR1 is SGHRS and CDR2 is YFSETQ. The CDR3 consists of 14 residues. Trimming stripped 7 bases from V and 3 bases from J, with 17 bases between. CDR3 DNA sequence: TGCGCCAGCCGTGCGGTTTGGCAGCACTACGAGCAGTACTTC. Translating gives CASRAVWQHYEQYF.

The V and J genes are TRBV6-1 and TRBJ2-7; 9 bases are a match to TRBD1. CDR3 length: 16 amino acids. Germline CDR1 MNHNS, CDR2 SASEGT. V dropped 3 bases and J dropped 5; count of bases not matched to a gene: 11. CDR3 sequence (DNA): TGTGCCAGCAGTGAGGAAGAGGGTACAGGGGGCCACGAGCAGTACTTC. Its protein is CASSEEEGTGGHEQYF.

The CDR3 is CASSSRGLQGYGYTF. The CDR3 nucleotides read TGTGCCAGCAGCTCGAGGGGCTTACAGGGGTATGGCTACACCTTC. The chain carries TRBV7-2 and TRBJ1-2, with TRBD1 matching 7 bases. The CDR3 loop spans 15 amino acids. The J segment lost 5 bases and the V segment lost 4 bases, leaving 10 bases of the junction unmatched. Germline V gene lookup returns CDR1 SGHTA and CDR2 FQGNSA.

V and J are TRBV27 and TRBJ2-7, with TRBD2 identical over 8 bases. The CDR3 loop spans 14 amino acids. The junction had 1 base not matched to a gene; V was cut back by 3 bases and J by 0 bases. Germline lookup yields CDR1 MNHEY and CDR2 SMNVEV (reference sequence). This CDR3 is CASSFSGSSYEQYF. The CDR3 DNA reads TGTGCCAGCAGTTTCAGCGGGAGCTCCTACGAGCAGTACTTC.

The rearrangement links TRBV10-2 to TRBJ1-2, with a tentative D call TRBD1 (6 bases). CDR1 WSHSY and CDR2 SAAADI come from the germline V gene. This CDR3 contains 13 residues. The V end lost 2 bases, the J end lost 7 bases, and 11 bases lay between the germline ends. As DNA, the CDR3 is TGCGCCAGCAGTGAGAAGCCAGGGGTTGGCTACACCTTC. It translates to CASSEKPGVGYTF.

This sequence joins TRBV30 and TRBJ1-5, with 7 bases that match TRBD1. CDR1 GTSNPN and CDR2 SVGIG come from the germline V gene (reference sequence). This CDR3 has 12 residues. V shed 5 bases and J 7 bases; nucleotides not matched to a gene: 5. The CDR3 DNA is TGTGCCTGGTCTACAGGGGAACAGCCCCAGCATTTT. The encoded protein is CAWSTGEQPQHF.

CDR3 sequence (DNA): TGTGCCATCAGGGCGACAGGGGCAGAATATGGCTACACCTTC. As protein: CAIRATGAEYGYTF. The genes are TRBV10-3 and TRBJ1-2; 8 nucleotides agree with TRBD1. Germline V CDR1 and CDR2: ENHRY, SYGVKD. V shed 6 bases, J shed 5 bases, and the junction held 8 bases outside the gene matches. This CDR3 region has 14 residues.